This is a list of T cell receptor beta chains from one sample in a study of vaccination effects on CD4 cells after COVID-19. Repertoires were generated with immunoSEQ multiplex PCR, while TCRdb's copy carries only in-frame clones and drops some. The sample has about 28,000 clones; around 75% are singletons. These TCRs' antigens remain unknown. The input for sequencing was CD4+ T cells from PBMCs cultured with SARS-CoV-2 spike peptides, taken before COVID-19 vaccination. Receptors were obtained from a human donor who received a COVID-19 vaccine. Both conserved end residues are part of each CDR3. D genes are given only for firm matches. Where a row states a size, it is once, few, many or the class of an expanded clone; other rows omit it.

NA	TRBD2	TRBV7-6	TRBJ2-3	CASSRGTSGNTDTQYF	TGTGCCAGCAGCAGAGGGACTAGCGGGAACACAGATACGCAGTATTTT
NA	NA	TRBV5-1	TRBJ1-2	CASSLTYRVTTYGYTF	TGCGCCAGCAGCCTCACCTACAGGGTGACGACCTATGGCTACACCTTC
NA	TRBD2	TRBV24-1	TRBJ2-2	CATSDLHSGRADTGELFF	TGTGCCACCAGTGATTTACATAGCGGGAGGGCCGACACCGGGGAGCTGTTTTTT
NA	TRBD2	TRBV7-2	TRBJ2-1	CASSGYGTSGRGNEQFF	TGTGCCAGCAGCGGATACGGGACTAGCGGGAGGGGCAATGAGCAGTTCTTC
NA	TRBD2	TRBV3-1/TRBV3-2	TRBJ2-3	CASSQDGLAGAGTQYF	TGTGCCAGCAGCCAAGATGGCCTAGCGGGAGCGGGTACGCAGTATTTT
NA	TRBD2	TRBV3-1/TRBV3-2	TRBJ2-5	CASSQDLSSGGILETQYF	TGTGCCAGCAGCCAAGACCTCTCTAGCGGGGGGATCTTGGAGACCCAGTACTTC
NA	TRBD2	TRBV5-4	TRBJ2-7	CASSFTSGSYEQYF	TGTGCCAGCAGCTTCACTAGCGGGTCCTACGAGCAGTACTTC
NA	NA	TRBV30	TRBJ1-1	CAWTRPDRRDTEAFF	TGTGCCTGGACCCGTCCCGACAGGCGGGACACTGAAGCTTTCTTT
NA	NA	TRBV5-6	TRBJ1-4	CASSLGSAPNEKLFF	TGTGCCAGCAGCTTGGGTTCAGCCCCTAATGAAAAACTGTTTTTT
NA	NA	TRBV18	TRBJ2-5	CASSPKLREETQYF	TGTGCCAGCTCACCGAAGCTTCGCGAAGAGACCCAGTACTTC
NA	NA	TRBV15	TRBJ1-6	CATSRDLGGRPPLHF	TGTGCCACCAGCAGAGACTTAGGGGGACGCCCACCCCTCCACTTT
NA	NA	TRBV28	TRBJ1-1	CASMGVNTEAFF	TGTGCCAGCATGGGGGTGAACACTGAAGCTTTCTTT
NA	TRBD2	TRBV6-4	TRBJ2-1	CASSLAGGGEQFF	TGTGCCAGCAGTCTAGCGGGAGGAGGTGAGCAGTTCTTC
NA	NA	TRBV30	TRBJ1-1	CAWSVPGGRDTEAFF	TGTGCCTGGAGTGTACCGGGGGGCAGGGACACTGAAGCTTTCTTT
NA	NA	TRBV6-2/TRBV6-3	TRBJ2-3	CASSYRAGTSTDTQYF	TGTGCCAGCAGTTACAGGGCAGGGACCAGCACAGATACGCAGTATTTT
once	NA	TRBV2	TRBJ2-5	CASEQGGETQYF	TGTGCCAGCGAACAGGGTGGAGAGACCCAGTACTTC
few	NA	TRBV5-1	TRBJ2-7	CASSLVTASRPVYEQYF	TGCGCCAGCAGCTTGGTAACAGCCTCCCGTCCAGTCTACGAGCAGTACTTC
NA	NA	TRBV3-1/TRBV3-2	TRBJ2-7	CASSLSQVYYEQYF	TGTGCCAGCAGCCTTTCCCAGGTCTACTACGAGCAGTACTTC
NA	NA	TRBV3-1/TRBV3-2	TRBJ2-2	CASSQDGGGTGELFF	TGTGCCAGCAGCCAAGATGGTGGGGGCACCGGGGAGCTGTTTTTT
NA	NA	TRBV6-1	TRBJ1-3	CASSEGQGMSSGNTIYF	TGTGCCAGCAGTGAAGGGCAGGGAATGAGCTCTGGAAACACCATATATTTT
once	NA	TRBV27	TRBJ2-2	CASSLRFLDQSPGELFF	TGTGCCAGCAGTTTACGGTTTTTGGACCAGTCACCCGGGGAGCTGTTTTTT
once	TRBD1	TRBV11-2	TRBJ2-7	CASSSRGQGRNSYEQYF	TGTGCCAGCAGCTCCCGGGGACAGGGCCGAAACTCCTACGAGCAGTACTTC
NA	NA	TRBV18	TRBJ2-2	CASSPFSDTGELFF	TGTGCCAGCTCACCATTTTCCGACACCGGGGAGCTGTTTTTT
NA	NA	TRBV24-1	TRBJ2-3	CATSDLAGTSTDTQYF	TGTGCCACCAGTGATTTGGCGGGGACCAGCACAGATACGCAGTATTTT
NA	TRBD2	TRBV5-6	TRBJ2-3	CASSFRAGGITDTQYF	TGTGCCAGCAGCTTCAGGGCGGGGGGAATCACAGATACGCAGTATTTT
once	TRBD2	TRBV5-1	TRBJ2-5	CASSLEVAGPETQYF	TGCGCCAGCAGCTTGGAAGTAGCGGGGCCAGAGACCCAGTACTTC
NA	NA	TRBV12-3/TRBV12-4	TRBJ2-7	CASSLAPLEQYF	TGTGCCAGCAGTTTGGCGCCCCTCGAGCAGTACTTC
few	TRBD1	TRBV19	TRBJ1-2	CASSTTRQGVYGYTF	TGTGCCAGTAGTACAACCCGACAGGGTGTCTATGGCTACACCTTC
NA	NA	TRBV28	TRBJ2-2	CASSLLGRTGELFF	TGTGCCAGCAGTTTACTAGGAAGAACCGGGGAGCTGTTTTTT
NA	TRBD1	TRBV19	TRBJ1-2	CASSRTGDYGYTF	TGTGCCAGTAGTCGGACAGGCGACTATGGCTACACCTTC
NA	TRBD1	TRBV28	TRBJ1-4	CASKFQGARSEKLFF	TGTGCCAGCAAATTTCAGGGGGCGCGCAGTGAAAAACTGTTTTTT